This is a list of T cell receptor beta chains from one sample in a study of CD8+CD57+ T cells in acquired aplastic anemia. Using its own MiXCR run on the reads, TCRdb lists one record per CDR3 protein. In the table there are more than 150,000 distinct CDR3 sequences, less than 65% of which are singletons. Sequenced input: sorted CD4+, CD8+, or CD8+CD57+ T cells (not recorded which) from PBMCs. These receptors all come from a human donor with severe aplastic anemia or a healthy control (not recorded which). Each CDR3 is given without its conserved first and last residue. Expanded clones are given a class, and other clones once, few, many or no size at all.

cdr3_length j_call clone_size v_call cdr3_aa
11 TRBJ1-2 few TRBV7-8 ASSFERSYGYT
11 TRBJ2-5 - TRBV24-1 ATSGSFQETQY
14 TRBJ2-5 many TRBV5-8 ASRGRRRVVLETQY
12 TRBJ2-5 - TRBV7-8 ASSLVGGPGTQY
11 TRBJ1-2 - TRBV10-3 AISVDGANGYA
15 TRBJ2-3 - TRBV13 ASSESRLAGITDTQY
13 TRBJ2-2 - TRBV15 ATEGAGTTGGELF
14 TRBJ2-7 - TRBV7-8 ASSFTPTTGSYEQY
14 TRBJ2-2 - TRBV7-6 ASSLAGRAGTGELF
16 TRBJ2-3 few TRBV7-2 ASSYHPGLAGVQTTQY
13 TRBJ2-3 - TRBV24-1 ATSAGQGPADTQY
14 TRBJ1-5 - TRBV7-2 ASSFTGTQDNQPQH
8 TRBJ1-1 - TRBV20-1 SARLPEAF
14 TRBJ2-1 - TRBV5-1 ASSLARQGARDEQF
16 TRBJ1-2 many TRBV5-5 ASSLAQTGRDANYGYT
13 TRBJ1-6 - TRBV7-9 ASSYRDLGNSPLH
12 TRBJ1-2 once TRBV5-1 ASSLVESPLECT
12 TRBJ1-4 - TRBV5-1 ASSLVAGNEKLF
11 TRBJ1-1 - TRBV11-2 ASSTAGITEAF
12 TRBJ2-3 once TRBV20-1 SVGAGVGTDTQY
12 TRBJ2-7 - TRBV10-3 AISGQGAFYEQY
13 TRBJ2-7 - TRBV18 ASSDQLDSSYEQY
13 TRBJ1-2 once TRBV2 ASMVAGTLNYGYT
12 TRBJ1-2 - TRBV6-2/TRBV6-3 ASSEAGANYGYT
14 TRBJ2-5 once TRBV12-3/TRBV12-4 ASRGTSGRPQETQY
19 TRBJ2-1 - TRBV10-3 AIRGGEGASGSTSSYNEQF
13 TRBJ1-2 - TRBV7-2 ASSLGLDRAAGYT
15 TRBJ1-4 - TRBV25-1 ASSEGTGNRFSEKLF
11 TRBJ1-2 - TRBV12-3/TRBV12-4 ASSFSQLYGYT
11 TRBJ2-7 few TRBV12-3/TRBV12-4 ASSFRLAGEQY
11 TRBJ2-7 once TRBV6-5 ASNNFQGSEQY
11 TRBJ1-5 - TRBV7-2 ASSLIDAQPQH
14 TRBJ1-2 few TRBV15 ATSRVLPGANYGYT
14 TRBJ1-2 - TRBV7-9 ASSPRQGQAATGYT
12 TRBJ2-5 many TRBV4-3 ASSPGTSRETQY
12 TRBJ2-7 once TRBV7-8 ASSLIEGSYEQY
15 TRBJ2-1 - TRBV7-6 ASSLLSVVTYYNEQF
13 TRBJ2-6 - TRBV20-1 SVGLAGSGANVLT
14 TRBJ2-3 - TRBV7-9 ASSLAPVFSTDTQY
12 TRBJ2-7 - TRBV7-2 ACSPRWGGREQY
11 TRBJ1-2 many TRBV4-1 ASSHKSEGGYT
12 TRBJ2-1 - TRBV29-1 SVVVQGAYNEQF
12 TRBJ2-7 few TRBV2 ASSGQRGAYEQY
11 TRBJ1-1 - TRBV24-1 ATSNSGSTEAF
13 TRBJ2-7 - TRBV7-2 ASSPTDRLGYEQY
13 TRBJ1-1 - TRBV7-9 ASSQRTGTNTEAF
13 TRBJ2-2 - TRBV19 ATITSGSGAGELF
11 TRBJ1-2 - TRBV7-9 ATDPGRGYGYT
13 TRBJ1-5 many TRBV15 ATSRDLGDGQPQH
12 TRBJ1-2 many TRBV3-1 ASSPGFRLYGYT
12 TRBJ2-7 few TRBV12-3/TRBV12-4 ASRSGQGMYEQY
13 TRBJ1-6 - TRBV5-4 ASSLGTGFNSPLH
11 TRBJ2-7 - TRBV2 ASSGHPGGEQY
12 TRBJ2-3 many TRBV4-3 ASSQALGTDTQY
12 TRBJ2-3 - TRBV5-8 ASSPSLGGDTQY
12 TRBJ2-7 - TRBV20-1 SALTGTGIYEQY
12 TRBJ2-1 - TRBV20-1 SAAQGYSYNEQF
13 TRBJ2-7 - TRBV29-1 SVEGGSSGSYEQY
11 TRBJ1-5 many TRBV11-2 ASSLELSQPQH